This is a list of T cell receptor beta chains from one sample in a study of T cells in Graves' hyperthyroidism and ophthalmopathy. One entry per CDR3 protein, called by TCRdb with MiXCR from the multiplex PCR reads. The sample lists roughly 170,000 distinct CDR3 sequences, over 15% seen once, with approximately 28% in the top ten. The sample was blood. These TCRs come from a woman between 50 and 59 years old with Graves' hyperthyroidism. Both conserved end residues are part of each CDR3. D genes are given only for firm matches. Some rows mark clone size as missing; the rest say once, few, many or name a class of expanded clone.

v_call	clone_size	j_call	d_call	cdr3_aa	cdr3_nt
TRBV20-1	many	TRBJ1-2	TRBD1	CSAREGTGGTSGYTF	TGCAGTGCTAGAGAGGGGACAGGGGGGACGAGCGGCTACACCTTC
TRBV28	many	TRBJ2-7	-	CASSLVLEGSTYEQYF	TGTGCCAGCAGTTTGGTTCTGGAGGGCTCAACCTACGAGCAGTACTTC
TRBV3-1	many	TRBJ1-2	-	CASSRASHTNYGYTF	TGTGCCAGCAGCCGGGCGTCCCATACTAACTATGGCTACACCTTC
TRBV18	-	TRBJ1-5	-	CASSPGSGNQPQHF	TGTGCCAGCTCACCAGGGTCAGGAAATCAGCCCCAGCATTTT
TRBV28	-	TRBJ1-2	TRBD1	CASSSGQGSFDGYTF	TGTGCCAGCAGTTCCGGACAGGGCAGTTTCGATGGCTACACCTTC
TRBV5-4	few	TRBJ1-2	-	CASSLTGPDGYTF	TGTGCCAGCAGCTTGACAGGGCCCGATGGCTACACCTTC
TRBV7-9	-	TRBJ2-5	TRBD2	CASSLALGGRKTQYF	TGTGCCAGCAGCTTAGCTCTCGGGGGGAGGAAGACCCAGTACTTC
TRBV3-1	-	TRBJ2-7	TRBD2	CASRGTSGAEQYF	TGTGCCAGCAGGGGGACTAGCGGGGCCGAGCAGTACTTC
TRBV9	-	TRBJ1-3	-	CASSGPGSSGNTIYF	TGTGCCAGCAGCGGGCCAGGGTCGTCTGGAAACACCATATATTTT
TRBV7-8	many	TRBJ1-2	-	CASSPQGPTGGYTF	TGTGCCAGCAGCCCCCAGGGCCCCACTGGTGGCTACACCTTC
TRBV13	many	TRBJ1-4	-	CASSLRGRTNEKLFF	TGTGCCAGCAGCTTAAGGGGACGGACTAATGAAAAACTGTTTTTT
TRBV27	many	TRBJ1-6	-	CASSSFRYSPLHF	TGTGCCAGCAGTTCCTTCAGGTACTCACCCCTCCACTTT
TRBV6-5	-	TRBJ1-2	TRBD1	CASSYSTGGWDGYTF	TGTGCCAGCAGTTACTCTACAGGGGGATGGGATGGCTACACCTTC
TRBV6-1	many	TRBJ2-7	-	CASNRSYRDNPSYEQYF	TGTGCCAGCAATAGAAGCTATCGGGACAACCCCTCCTACGAGCAGTACTTC
TRBV18	-	TRBJ2-1	-	CASSLQRDIQFF	TGTGCCAGCTCATTACAAAGGGACATACAGTTCTTC
TRBV12-3/TRBV12-4	once	TRBJ1-2	-	CASSPSSGYYGYTF	TGTGCCAGCAGCCCGAGCAGCGGTTACTATGGCTACACCTTC
TRBV4-1	-	TRBJ2-2	-	CASRQAGAGTGELFF	TGCGCCAGCAGGCAGGCTGGGGCAGGAACCGGGGAGCTGTTTTTT
TRBV24-1	many	TRBJ1-2	-	CATSDRTDLGYTF	TGTGCCACCAGTGACCGGACAGACTTGGGCTACACCTTC
TRBV7-2	many	TRBJ1-2	-	CASSLGGSNYNYGYTF	TGTGCCAGCAGCTTAGGGGGGAGTAATTATAACTATGGCTACACCTTC
TRBV14	many	TRBJ1-6	-	CASSQDPDRRYSPLHF	TGTGCCAGCAGCCAAGATCCAGACAGGAGGTATTCACCCCTCCACTTT
TRBV28	many	TRBJ2-7	-	CASRGGQGSYEQYF	TGTGCCAGCAGGGGGGGGCAGGGCTCCTACGAGCAGTACTTC
TRBV5-1	many	TRBJ2-7	-	CASSLDPGLNYEQYF	TGCGCCAGCAGCTTGGATCCGGGTCTCAACTACGAGCAGTACTTC
TRBV4-1	many	TRBJ1-5	-	CASSPALTGGNQPQHF	TGCGCCAGCAGCCCGGCTCTGACGGGCGGTAATCAGCCCCAGCATTTT
TRBV29-1	many	TRBJ1-2	-	CSVVSDGYTF	TGCAGCGTTGTGTCAGATGGCTACACCTTC
TRBV7-9	many	TRBJ1-2	-	CASTLGGAYGYTF	TGTGCCAGCACCCTTGGTGGGGCTTATGGCTACACCTTC
TRBV28	many	TRBJ1-2	-	CASSFSDRTGGYTF	TGTGCCAGCAGCTTCTCAGACAGGACTGGTGGCTACACCTTC
TRBV11-1	once	TRBJ2-7	TRBD1	CASSLGGTGTHYEQYF	TGTGCCAGCAGCTTAGGTGGGACAGGGACGCACTACGAGCAGTACTTC
TRBV19	many	TRBJ1-2	TRBD1	CASSTSMGQPYGYTF	TGTGCCAGTAGTACCTCGATGGGACAGCCCTATGGCTACACCTTC
TRBV27	-	TRBJ2-1	TRBD2	CASSLFGRWSGGNEQFF	TGTGCCAGCAGTTTATTCGGTCGATGGAGCGGGGGCAATGAGCAGTTCTTC
TRBV2	many	TRBJ1-2	TRBD1	CASTGQGQANYGYTF	TGTGCCAGCACCGGCCAAGGACAGGCTAACTATGGCTACACCTTC
TRBV11-2	many	TRBJ1-2	-	CASSLLRGRVVGDGTYGYTF	TGTGCCAGCAGCTTACTCCGCGGACGGGTTGTGGGCGACGGTACCTATGGCTACACCTTC
TRBV5-6	-	TRBJ1-2	TRBD1	CASSTGQRHGYTF	TGTGCCAGCAGCACGGGACAGCGACATGGCTACACCTTC
TRBV28	many	TRBJ1-2	TRBD1	CASSLPGQGWYGYTF	TGTGCCAGCAGTCTGCCGGGACAGGGCTGGTATGGCTACACCTTC
TRBV15	many	TRBJ1-5	-	CATSRDGGQPQHF	TGTGCCACCAGCAGAGATGGAGGACAGCCCCAGCATTTT
TRBV5-1	many	TRBJ2-5	TRBD1	CASSLPQQGKETQYF	TGCGCCAGCAGCTTGCCACAACAGGGGAAAGAGACCCAGTACTTC
TRBV2	-	TRBJ2-2	-	CASSESGYSLNTGELLF	TGTGCCAGCAGTGAAAGCGGCTACAGTCTTAACACCGGGGAGCTGCTTTTT
TRBV7-9	many	TRBJ1-5	-	CASGLNSNQPQHF	TGTGCCAGCGGACTTAATAGCAATCAGCCCCAGCATTTT
TRBV2	once	TRBJ1-2	-	CASSETGSYGYTF	TGTGCCAGCAGTGAAACAGGGAGCTATGGCTACACCTTC
TRBV6-2/TRBV6-3	many	TRBJ2-4	TRBD2	CASNERGGSKNIQYF	TGTGCCAGCAACGAGCGGGGGGGATCCAAAAACATTCAGTACTTC
TRBV20-1	few	TRBJ2-3	TRBD2	CSAGTSGVGTDTQYF	TGCAGTGCTGGTACTAGCGGGGTCGGCACAGATACGCAGTATTTT
TRBV7-2	many	TRBJ1-2	TRBD1	CASSLPRQGNNYGYTF	TGTGCCAGCAGCTTACCCCGACAGGGTAACAACTATGGCTACACCTTC
TRBV12-3/TRBV12-4	many	TRBJ2-3	TRBD2	CASSSGTSGGSTDTQYF	TGTGCCAGCAGTTCCGGGACTAGCGGGGGGAGCACAGATACGCAGTATTTT
TRBV14	many	TRBJ2-7	TRBD1	CASSRSRSVAGTGQSYEQYF	TGTGCCAGCAGCCGGAGCCGGTCGGTGGCTGGGACAGGACAATCCTACGAGCAGTACTTC